This entry lists 19 T cell receptor beta chains sequenced from one sample in a study of T cells after yellow fever vaccination. TCRdb reprocessed the 5' RACE reads via MiXCR and lists one record per CDR3 protein. Found here are 510,000 or so distinct CDR3 sequences, 19% of them singletons; the top ten hold more than 13%. Specimen: PBMCs, collected 15 days after the yellow fever booster vaccination. These receptors were collected from a man aged 25-40 years who received the YFV17D yellow fever vaccine.

In this sample, this clonotype turned up a few times. The J gene is TRBJ2-1, the V gene TRBV7-6; 11 bases agree with TRBD2. After removal of 3 bases from V and 9 bases from J, the junction contained 4 bases not matched to a gene. The length of the CDR3 is 14 residues. CDR1 and CDR2 from the germline V gene are SGHVS and FNYEAQ. CDR3 sequence reads: CASSFVAGGFEQFF. The CDR3 coding sequence is TGTGCCAGCAGCTTTGTAGCGGGAGGGTTTGAGCAGTTCTTC.

This rearrangement joins TRBV29-1 to TRBJ1-2, with D perhaps matching TRBD1 (5 bases). The CDR3 loop spans 11 amino acids. The V end lost 7 bases, the J end lost 6 bases, and 12 bases lay between the germline ends. CDR1 is SQVTM, CDR2 ANQGSEA, per germline. CDR3 in amino acids: CSARVGDGYTF. DNA for the CDR3: TGCAGCGCCCGGGTGGGGGATGGCTACACCTTC.

This clonotype was detected only a few times. The V and J genes are TRBV5-1 and TRBJ1-1; tentative D call: TRBD1 (5 bases). The CDR3 spans 15 residues. The germline V gene encodes CDR1 SGHRS and CDR2 YFSETQ. Trimming took off 7 bases at V and 6 bases at J, with 22 bases between the two ends. Here the CDR3 DNA reads TGCGCCAGCCCCCGACCGGGCGGGGGGTCTCCTGAAGCTTTCTTT. As protein: CASPRPGGGSPEAFF.

The chain uses TRBV3-1 and TRBJ2-1, with no clear D. V lost 2 bases and J 2 bases, leaving 10 bases between the germline ends. CDR1 LGHDT and CDR2 YNNKEL come from the germline V gene (reference sequence). This CDR3 is built from 15 residues. CDR3 DNA: TGTGCCAGCAGCCAAAGGTTAGGCCCCTACAATGAGCAGTTCTTC. This codes for CASSQRLGPYNEQFF.

This clonotype was seen a handful of times. The V and J genes are TRBV14 and TRBJ2-1, with 11 bases fitting TRBD1. Germline V lookup: CDR1 SGHDN, CDR2 FVKESK. The trim removed 2 bases at V and 6 bases at J, leaving 6 bases unmatched. The CDR3 runs to 16 residues. The CDR3 nucleotides read TGTGCCAGCAGCCAACTCCGGACAGGGGGCATCAATGAGCAGTTCTTC. Translating it yields CASSQLRTGGINEQFF.

V usage is TRBV2 and J usage is TRBJ1-5, with D perhaps TRBD1 (6 bases). This CDR3 has 15 residues. V was trimmed by 6 bases and J by 4 bases, leaving 16 bases between them. Per the germline V gene, CDR1 is SNHLY and CDR2 is FYNNEI. CDR3 residues: CASSADSLGNQPQHF. CDR3 bases: TGTGCCAGCAGCGCGGACAGTTTGGGGAATCAGCCCCAGCATTTT.

The chain combines TRBV6-1 with TRBJ2-1; 7 positions match TRBD2. This CDR3 spans 16 amino acids. The germline gives CDR1 MNHNS, CDR2 SASEGT. Trimming at V came to 2 bases and at J to 4 bases, leaving 8 bases not matched to a gene. As DNA, the CDR3 is TGTGCCAGCAGTGAATCTTCTAGCGGAGGGTACAATGAGCAGTTCTTC. Amino acid sequence: CASSESSSGGYNEQFF.

The chain joins TRBV7-8 to TRBJ2-7; no definite D call. The CDR3 contains 14 residues. The V gene lost 1 base and the J gene lost 6 bases, with 13 bases spanning the gap. Germline CDR1 is SGHVS and CDR2 is FQNEAQ. In DNA, the CDR3 is TGTGCCAGCAGCTTAGGCGGACCCAACAGCGAGCAGTACTTC. Its protein product is CASSLGGPNSEQYF. Complete variable domain (other parts from reference TRBV7-8 and TRBJ2-7): GAGVSQSPRYKVAKRGQDVALRCDPISGHVSLFWYQQALGQGPEFLTYFQNEAQLDKSGLPSDRFFAERPEGSVSTLKIQRTQQEDSAVYLCASSLGGPNSEQYFGPGTRLTVT.

V is TRBV18 and J is TRBJ2-5; D call uncertain. The CDR3 is 16 amino acids. The germline gives CDR1 KGHSH, CDR2 LQKENI. V lost 1 base and J 2 bases, leaving 14 bases between the germline ends. The CDR3 is CASSPQPLPSQETQYF. The CDR3 nucleotides are TGTGCCAGCTCACCACAGCCTCTCCCCTCGCAAGAGACCCAGTACTTC.

V and J are TRBV2 and TRBJ2-5, with 12 bases fitting TRBD2. The germline gives CDR1 SNHLY, CDR2 FYNNEI. This CDR3 is built from 14 residues. The trim removed 6 bases at V and 5 bases at J, leaving 4 bases unmatched. CDR3 protein: CASSRTSGTETQYF. The DNA for the CDR3 is TGTGCCAGCAGCCGGACTAGCGGGACTGAGACCCAGTACTTC.

This clonotype came up once. The chain employs TRBV7-8 and TRBJ2-7; 8 bases agree with TRBD2. V gave up 7 bases and J gave up 5 bases; unmatched junction bases: 13. The CDR3 spans 15 residues. Germline lookup yields CDR1 SGHVS and CDR2 FQNEAQ. The CDR3 sequence: CASTPEGGRLDEQYF. The DNA for the CDR3 is TGTGCCAGCACCCCCGAGGGCGGGAGGCTTGACGAGCAGTACTTC.

The chain is built from TRBV30 and TRBJ2-7; possible D gene TRBD1, 5 bases. The CDR3 extends over 14 amino acids. Germline V gene lookup returns CDR1 GTSNPN and CDR2 SVGIG (reference sequence). Trimming left V 1 base short and J 2 bases short, with 12 bases between. The CDR3 sequence is CAWSGNLGPYEQYF. The DNA of the CDR3 is TGTGCCTGGAGTGGTAACTTGGGGCCCTACGAGCAGTACTTC.

This chain uses TRBV7-8 with TRBJ2-3, with 8 bases matching TRBD1. V shed 5 bases, J shed 2 bases, and the junction held 6 bases outside the gene matches. There are 15 residues in the CDR3. Per germline, CDR1 SGHVS and CDR2 FQNEAQ. In nucleotides, the CDR3 is TGTGCCAGCAGCGTCCGACAGGGGACCACAGATACGCAGTATTTT. Translating it yields CASSVRQGTTDTQYF.

This clonotype appeared a single time. This rearrangement joins TRBV28 to TRBJ1-5; D is uncertain. Between the trimmed V and J ends, which lost 8 bases and 8 bases, there was a span of 13 bases. The germline V gene has CDR1 MDHEN and CDR2 SYDVKM. The CDR3 covers 12 residues. The CDR3 sequence is CASGWGIEPQHF. CDR3 DNA sequence: TGTGCCAGCGGCTGGGGAATTGAGCCCCAGCATTTT.

The chain couples TRBV10-3 to TRBJ2-3, with D maybe TRBD2 (6 bases). V lost 6 bases, J lost 3 bases, and 16 bases lay in between. Germline CDR1 and CDR2: ENHRY and SYGVKD. The CDR3 runs 15 residues. The CDR3 spells CAISARRGRTDTQYF. The CDR3 DNA reads TGTGCCATCAGCGCGAGGAGGGGTCGGACAGATACGCAGTATTTT.

This clonotype was seen a few times. The rearrangement uses TRBV29-1 and TRBJ2-3, with TRBD1 matching over 7 bases. The CDR3 sequence is 13 residues long. V trimming: 8 bases; J trimming: 3 bases; junction bases outside the gene matches: 8. Germline CDR1 is SQVTM and CDR2 is ANQGSEA. Written as DNA, the CDR3 is TGCAGCATAAGACAGGGATCGACAGATACGCAGTATTTT. Translated: CSIRQGSTDTQYF.

This clonotype was picked up a small number of times. The rearrangement links TRBV7-9 to TRBJ2-7, with 9 nucleotides matching TRBD2. The CDR3 spans 16 residues. V was clipped by 5 bases and J by 3 bases; unmatched bases: 11. Germline values: CDR1 SEHNR, CDR2 FQNEAQ (reference sequence). The DNA for the CDR3 is TGTGCCAGCAGCGGCGGCTGGACTAGCGCTGACTACGAGCAGTACTTC. Translation: CASSGGWTSADYEQYF.

The rearrangement links TRBV29-1 to TRBJ2-1; no firm D call. The CDR3 totals 13 residues. CDR1 SQVTM and CDR2 ANQGSEA come from the germline V gene. V lost 5 bases to trimming and J lost 6 bases, with 14 bases between them. The chain's CDR3 is CSVSTPGRNEQFF. Here the CDR3 DNA reads TGCAGCGTTTCCACTCCGGGTCGCAATGAGCAGTTCTTC.

This chain connects TRBV7-2 to TRBJ1-5, with D maybe TRBD1 (5 bases). This CDR3 comprises 17 residues. Germline V lookup: CDR1 SGHTA, CDR2 FQGNSA. V was trimmed by 0 bases and J by 4 bases, leaving 16 bases between them. The chain's CDR3 is CASSLAIGSRVNQPQHF. CDR3 coding DNA: TGTGCCAGCAGCTTAGCGATTGGTTCCAGGGTGAATCAGCCCCAGCATTTT.